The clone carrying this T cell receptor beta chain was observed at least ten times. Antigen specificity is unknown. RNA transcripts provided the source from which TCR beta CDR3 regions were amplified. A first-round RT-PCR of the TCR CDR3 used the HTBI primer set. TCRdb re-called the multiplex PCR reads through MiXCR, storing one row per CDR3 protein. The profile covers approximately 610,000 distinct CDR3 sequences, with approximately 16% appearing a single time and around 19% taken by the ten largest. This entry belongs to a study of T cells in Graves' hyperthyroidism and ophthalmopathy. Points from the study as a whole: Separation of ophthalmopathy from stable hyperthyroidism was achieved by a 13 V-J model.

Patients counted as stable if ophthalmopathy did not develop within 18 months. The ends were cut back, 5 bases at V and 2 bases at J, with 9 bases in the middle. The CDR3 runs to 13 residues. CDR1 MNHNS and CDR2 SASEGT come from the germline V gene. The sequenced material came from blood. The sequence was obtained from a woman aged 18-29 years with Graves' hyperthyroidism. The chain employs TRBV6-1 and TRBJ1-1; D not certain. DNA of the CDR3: TGTGCCAGCAGTAAGGGTCCCAACACTGAAGCTTTCTTT. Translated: CASSKGPNTEAFF.